The next 8 T cell receptor beta chains were all read from a single sample in a study of chemoradiotherapy in HPV16-positive cancers. Using immunoSEQ multiplex PCR, the repertoire was profiled, and TCRdb retains in-frame clones only, with some absent. The sample includes over 3,500 clones, approximately 84% seen only once; the top ten take roughly 20%. Specimen: tumor tissue, collected from a patient who underwent chemoradiotherapy. All receptors come from a human donor with HPV-associated anogenital cancer.

The V gene is TRBV5-5, the J gene TRBJ1-1, with a weak D call TRBD1 (5 bases). The V gene lost 4 bases and the J gene lost 1 base, with 14 bases spanning the gap. Germline CDR1 SGHKS, CDR2 YYEKEE (reference sequence). The CDR3 contains 15 residues. CDR3 bases: TGTGCCAGCAGCACGGGGCCAGGTCGGAACACTGAAGCTTTCTTT. Encoded protein: CASSTGPGRNTEAFF.

The chain links TRBV18 to TRBJ2-4; 9 bases are a match to TRBD1. Germline V CDR1 and CDR2: KGHSH, LQKENI. The CDR3 sequence is 15 residues long. Unmatched junction bases numbered 4, after V lost 3 bases and J lost 4 bases. Here the CDR3 DNA reads TGTGCCAGCTCACCCCGGGACAGGGTGAAAAACATTCAGTACTTC. Translating it yields CASSPRDRVKNIQYF.

This clone has just one count. The gene calls are TRBV5-1 and TRBJ2-2, with D possibly matching TRBD1 (6 bases). The CDR3 contains 15 residues. V dropped 5 bases and J dropped 4 bases, with 15 bases sitting between them. Per the germline V gene, CDR1 is SGHRS and CDR2 is YFSETQ. CDR3 DNA: TGCGCCAGCAGTCAACGAACAGGGCGCACCGGGGAGCTGTTTTTT. Protein sequence: CASSQRTGRTGELFF. Complete variable domain (other parts from reference TRBV5-1 and TRBJ2-2): KAGVTQTPRYLIKTRGQQVTLSCSPISGHRSVSWYQQTPGQGLQFLFEYFSETQRNKGNFPGRFSGRQFSNSRSEMNVSTLELGDSALYLCASSQRTGRTGELFFGEGSRLTVL.

The CDR3 coding sequence is TGCGCCAGCAGGCTGGACACGGTTTCACCCCTCCACTTT. Protein: CASRLDTVSPLHF. V usage is TRBV5-1 and J usage is TRBJ1-6; D possibly corresponds to TRBD1 (5 bases). Trimming took 5 bases from V and 9 from J, leaving 12 bases between them. The germline gives CDR1 SGHRS, CDR2 YFSETQ. The CDR3 covers 13 residues.

CDR3 sequence reads: CASSPGTGKTHNEQFF. The CDR3 nucleotides are TGTGCCAGCAGCCCGGGGACAGGGAAGACGCACAATGAGCAGTTCTTC. The chain uses TRBV7-9 and TRBJ2-1; 9 bases are shared with TRBD1. This CDR3 spans 16 amino acids. The junction had 10 bases not matched to a gene; V was cut back by 5 bases and J by 5 bases. Germline V gene sequence: CDR1 SEHNR, CDR2 FQNEAQ (reference sequence).

The V and J genes are TRBV11-2 and TRBJ2-7; tentative D call: TRBD2 (5 bases). The germline V and J ends were trimmed by 3 bases and 2 bases, with 14 bases remaining between them. The germline V gene encodes CDR1 SGHAT and CDR2 FQNNGV. CDR3 length: 15 amino acids. CDR3 amino acids: CASSFQDTGTYEQYF. The CDR3 nucleotides are TGTGCCAGCAGCTTTCAAGATACGGGGACCTACGAGCAGTACTTC. The full variable domain, with the rest looked up from reference TRBV11-2 and TRBJ2-7, is EAGVAQSPRYKIIEKRQSVAFWCNPISGHATLYWYQQILGQGPKLLIQFQNNGVVDDSQLPKDRFSAERLKGVDSTLKIQPAKLEDSAVYLCASSFQDTGTYEQYFGPGTRLTVT.

The chain recombines TRBV19 with TRBJ2-5, with 8 bases aligning to TRBD2. The trim removed 0 bases at V and 1 base at J, leaving 19 bases unmatched. The CDR3 is 21 amino acids. Germline assignment: CDR1 LNHDA and CDR2 SQIVND (reference sequence). In DNA, the CDR3 is TGTGCCAGTAGTATAGATCTATCAGGGGACCCCCGGGAGGGGACCCAAGAGACCCAGTACTTC. It specifies CASSIDLSGDPREGTQETQYF.

The V gene is TRBV7-3, the J gene TRBJ2-4, with TRBD2 matching 11 bases. The CDR3 contains 15 residues. J lost 7 bases, V lost 5 bases, and 7 bases had no gene match. Per germline, CDR1 SGHTA and CDR2 FQGTGA. This CDR3 reads CASSISGREGNIQYF. In DNA, the CDR3 is TGTGCCAGCAGCATTAGCGGGAGGGAGGGTAACATTCAGTACTTC.